A single sample is the source of the 24 T cell receptor beta chains below, sequenced in a study of OX40 agonist ivuxolimab in advanced cancers. Library preparation used the immunoSEQ multiplex PCR assay. Not all clones reach the TCRdb copy of this immuneACCESS table, which keeps in-frame sequences only. Checked studies attribute under half of the gap to unresolved V genes and leave the rest unexplained. The sample table lists roughly 150,000 clones, 90% to 95% of them with a count of one. Together, the top ten hold under 0.4% of the sample. The sequenced sample was CD4+ or CD8+ T cells sorted from blood, obtained in a trial of the OX40 agonist ivuxolimab. Every receptor here comes from an adult with an advanced solid tumor such as melanoma, head and neck, liver or kidney cancer.

The chain carries TRBV15 and TRBJ2-1; the match to TRBD2 covers 10 bases. This CDR3 region has 15 residues. The trim removed 6 bases at V and 4 bases at J, leaving 6 bases unmatched. Looked up from germline, CDR1 is LNHNV and CDR2 is YYDKDF (reference sequence). The CDR3 spells CATRKAGGPYNEQFF. As DNA, the CDR3 is TGTGCCACCAGAAAAGCGGGAGGGCCGTACAATGAGCAGTTCTTC.

This chain joins TRBV21-1 and TRBJ1-1; TRBD1 is the table's D call and was not checked against the DNA. TRBV21-1 is a recognized pseudogene. This CDR3 has 15 residues. The DNA for the CDR3 is TGTGCCAGCAGCAAAGAACAGGGAAATAACACTGAAGCTTTCTTT. Translated, it gives CASSKEQGNNTEAFF.

V and J are TRBV4-1 and TRBJ2-1, with 9 bases that match TRBD2. CDR3 length: 15 amino acids. CDR1 is MGHRA, CDR2 YSYEKL, per germline. V was pared by 4 bases and J by 5 bases, with 6 bases of the junction left unmatched. The CDR3 region is CASSRWGLADNEQFF. In nucleotides, the CDR3 is TGCGCCAGCAGCCGATGGGGACTAGCTGACAATGAGCAGTTCTTC.

This clone was counted a single time. This sequence joins TRBV9 and TRBJ1-1; D gene ambiguous. In germline, CDR1 is SGDLS, CDR2 YYNGEE. The CDR3 consists of 15 residues. The V end was cut by 0 bases, the J end by 3 bases, with 12 bases between. This CDR3 is CASSVAIGLDTEAFF. CDR3 coding DNA: TGTGCCAGCAGCGTAGCTATAGGGTTGGACACTGAAGCTTTCTTT. Variable domain in full (rest from reference TRBV9 and TRBJ1-1): DSGVTQTPKHLITATGQRVTLRCSPRSGDLSVYWYQQSLDQGLQFLIQYYNGEERAKGNILERFSAQQFPDLHSELNLSSLELGDSALYFCASSVAIGLDTEAFFGQGTRLTVV.

The CDR3 reads CARGTGEFLVLGTEAFF. The CDR3 nucleotides read TGTGCCAGGGGGACAGGGGAGTTTCTAGTCCTCGGCACTGAAGCTTTCTTT. The chain joins TRBV2 to TRBJ1-1; 10 positions match TRBD1. The length of the CDR3 is 17 residues. Unmatched junction bases numbered 17, after V lost 9 bases and J lost 4 bases. Germline CDR1 and CDR2: SNHLY and FYNNEI.

The J gene is TRBJ1-4, the V gene TRBV7-4, with D possibly matching TRBD1 (5 bases). The CDR3 extends over 16 amino acids. Deletions cut 1 base from V and 7 bases from J, with 16 bases between. From germline, CDR1 is SGHVT and CDR2 SQSDAQ. CDR3 residues: CASSLDGRGFGEKLFF. The DNA for the CDR3 is TGTGCCAGCAGCTTAGATGGAAGGGGTTTTGGTGAAAAACTGTTTTTT.

This chain connects TRBV5-4 to TRBJ1-1; D is unresolved. CDR3 length equals 16 residues. The germline V and J ends were trimmed by 0 bases and 2 bases, with 14 bases remaining between them. In germline, CDR1 is SGHNT, CDR2 YYREEE (reference sequence). CDR3 in amino acids: CASSLDLNPANTEAFF. Here the CDR3 DNA reads TGTGCCAGCAGCTTGGACTTGAACCCTGCTAACACTGAAGCTTTCTTT.

The chain combines TRBV6-1 with TRBJ2-5; D is unresolved. CDR1 is MNHNS and CDR2 is SASEGT in the germline V gene. V was shortened by 7 bases and J by 2 bases, with 11 bases between the two germline ends. This CDR3 contains 13 residues. The CDR3 sequence is CASIYTLQETQYF. The CDR3 region has the DNA TGTGCCAGCATCTACACTCTTCAAGAGACCCAGTACTTC.

This sequence joins TRBV7-2 and TRBJ1-2; 7 bases map to TRBD1. Germline CDR1 is SGHTA and CDR2 is FQGNSA. Trimming at V came to 0 bases and at J to 8 bases, leaving 3 bases not matched to a gene. This CDR3 region has 13 residues. DNA of the CDR3: TGTGCCAGCAGCTTAGCGGGACAGAAAGGCTACACCTTC. Its protein product is CASSLAGQKGYTF.

The J gene is TRBJ2-3, the V gene TRBV5-1; tentatively, D is TRBD2 (6 bases). The CDR3 covers 15 residues. Germline loops: CDR1 SGHRS, CDR2 YFSETQ. With 3 bases removed from V and 3 bases from J, the gap between germline ends came to 14 bases. The CDR3 is CASSSHPLATDTQYF. The DNA of the CDR3 is TGCGCCAGCAGCTCTCACCCTCTAGCGACAGATACGCAGTATTTT.

The chain recombines TRBV27 with TRBJ1-3, with D maybe TRBD1 (5 bases). V dropped 5 bases and J dropped 1 base, with 9 bases sitting between them. Germline V gives CDR1 MNHEY, CDR2 SMNVEV (reference sequence). The CDR3 contains 14 residues. Here the CDR3 reads CASSTQGSGNTIYF. In DNA form, the CDR3 reads TGTGCCAGCAGTACCCAGGGATCTGGAAACACCATATATTTT.

This chain links TRBV19 with TRBJ1-5; 8 nucleotides agree with TRBD1. CDR1 and CDR2 (germline): LNHDA, SQIVND (reference sequence). This CDR3 has 17 residues. V was clipped by 3 bases and J by 1 base; unmatched bases: 8. The CDR3 sequence is CASSIPRGLRSNQPQHF. The CDR3, as DNA: TGTGCCAGTAGTATCCCCAGGGGGCTGAGGAGCAATCAGCCCCAGCATTTT.

DNA for the CDR3: TGTGCCAGAAGCTGCGGGTGGGGCGACGCAGATACGCAGTATTTT. Its protein product is CARSCGWGDADTQYF. The chain recombines TRBV5-3 with TRBJ2-3; D tentatively reads TRBD1 or TRBD2 (5 bases each). TRBV5-3 is treated as an ORF (open reading frame) with a function not yet certain. The V end lost 3 bases, the J end lost 4 bases, and 15 bases lay between the germline ends. This CDR3 spans 15 amino acids.

This clone has just one count. The chain's CDR3 is CASSPTPSNTEAFF. CDR3 coding DNA: TGCGCCAGCAGCCCTACCCCATCGAACACTGAAGCTTTCTTT. The chain carries TRBV5-1 and TRBJ1-1; no reliable D call. Per the germline V gene, CDR1 is SGHRS and CDR2 is YFSETQ. V gave up 4 bases and J gave up 1 base, with 11 bases separating them. This CDR3 is 14 amino acids long.

The genes are TRBV10-3 and TRBJ2-2, with 11 bases that match TRBD1. J was trimmed by 5 bases and V by 9 bases; bases with no gene match: 5. The CDR3 runs 14 residues. Germline loops: CDR1 ENHRY, CDR2 SYGVKD. The CDR3: CAMSRDRGTGELFF. For the CDR3, the DNA is TGTGCCATGTCCCGGGACAGGGGGACCGGGGAGCTGTTTTTT.

The chain employs TRBV19 and TRBJ1-3; 9 bases line up with TRBD1. CDR1 is LNHDA and CDR2 is SQIVND in the germline V gene (reference sequence). The CDR3 extends over 16 amino acids. V lost 5 bases, J lost 4 bases, and 9 bases stayed unmatched. As DNA, the CDR3 is TGTGCCAGTAGTCAACGGGACAGGGAATACGGAAACACCATATATTTT. Translated, it gives CASSQRDREYGNTIYF. The variable domain in full, with the rest retrieved from reference TRBV19 and TRBJ1-3, is DGGITQSPKYLFRKEGQNVTLSCEQNLNHDAMYWYRQDPGQGLRLIYYSQIVNDFQKGDIAEGYSVSREKKESFPLTVTSAQKNPTAFYLCASSQRDREYGNTIYFGEGSWLTVV.

The chain has TRBV5-4 and TRBJ1-1; maybe TRBD1 (5 bases). Per the germline V gene, CDR1 is SGHNT and CDR2 is YYREEE (reference sequence). The V end was cut by 1 base, the J end by 1 base, with 11 bases between. The CDR3 is made up of 15 amino acids. DNA for the CDR3: TGTGCCAGCAGCTTGAGTGGGGCGGGGAACACTGAAGCTTTCTTT. Translated, it gives CASSLSGAGNTEAFF.

The V and J genes are TRBV7-2 and TRBJ2-1, with D perhaps assigned TRBD1 or TRBD2 (6 bases each). The germline V gene has CDR1 SGHTA and CDR2 FQGNSA. Trimming shortened V by 5 bases and J by 0 bases, and 14 bases separated the two germline ends. CDR3 size: 16 residues. For the CDR3, the DNA is TGTGCCAGCAGCCCTAGGGGGGCTAGCTCCTACAATGAGCAGTTCTTC. Residues: CASSPRGASSYNEQFF.

The CDR3 DNA sequence: TGTGCCAGCAGCCGGTGGGGCACTGAAGCTTTCTTT. Protein sequence: CASSRWGTEAFF. The chain recombines TRBV7-3 with TRBJ1-1, with unresolved D. The CDR3 spans 12 residues. The germline V and J ends were trimmed by 5 bases and 4 bases, with 8 bases remaining between them. Germline values: CDR1 SGHTA, CDR2 FQGTGA.

The V call is TRBV5-4, the J call TRBJ2-1; D ambiguous. Trimming removed 0 bases from V and 0 bases from J, with 4 bases in between. In germline, CDR1 is SGHNT, CDR2 YYREEE (reference sequence). The CDR3 runs to 14 residues. This CDR3 is CASSLGSSYNEQFF. CDR3 bases: TGTGCCAGCAGCTTGGGGAGCTCCTACAATGAGCAGTTCTTC.

This clone has just one count. V gene TRBV5-6 combines with J gene TRBJ1-3; no clear D gene. This CDR3 comprises 14 residues. The germline gives CDR1 SGHDT, CDR2 YYEEEE. V was pared by 5 bases and J by 1 base, with 10 bases between. CDR3 protein: CASSQDFSGNTIYF. CDR3 nucleotides: TGTGCCAGCAGTCAGGATTTTTCTGGAAACACCATATATTTT.

The sample holds one count of this clone. The rearrangement links TRBV18 to TRBJ2-7; D is ambiguous. Trimming stripped 0 bases from V and 4 bases from J, with 10 bases between. The germline CDR1 and CDR2 sequences are KGHSH and LQKENI. The CDR3 runs 14 residues. CDR3 nucleotide sequence: TGTGCCAGCTCACCACCGGCCAGTGCTTACGAGCAGTACTTC. Encoded protein: CASSPPASAYEQYF.

The chain combines TRBV29-1 with TRBJ2-6; D is ambiguous. This CDR3 spans 14 amino acids. CDR1 SQVTM and CDR2 ANQGSEA come from the germline V gene. V was shortened by 3 bases and J by 0 bases, with 6 bases between the two germline ends. The CDR3 here is CSVDGRSGANVLTF. CDR3 bases: TGCAGCGTTGACGGACGCTCTGGGGCCAACGTCCTGACTTTC.

The chain combines TRBV2 with TRBJ2-3; TRBD2 is a possible D gene (6 bases). V was cut by 6 bases and J by 7 bases, with 14 bases left in between. CDR3 length: 13 amino acids. Germline V gene lookup returns CDR1 SNHLY and CDR2 FYNNEI. The CDR3 loop is CASSPLGDYTQYF. The DNA for the CDR3 is TGTGCCAGCAGCCCCCTCGGGGACTATACGCAGTATTTT.